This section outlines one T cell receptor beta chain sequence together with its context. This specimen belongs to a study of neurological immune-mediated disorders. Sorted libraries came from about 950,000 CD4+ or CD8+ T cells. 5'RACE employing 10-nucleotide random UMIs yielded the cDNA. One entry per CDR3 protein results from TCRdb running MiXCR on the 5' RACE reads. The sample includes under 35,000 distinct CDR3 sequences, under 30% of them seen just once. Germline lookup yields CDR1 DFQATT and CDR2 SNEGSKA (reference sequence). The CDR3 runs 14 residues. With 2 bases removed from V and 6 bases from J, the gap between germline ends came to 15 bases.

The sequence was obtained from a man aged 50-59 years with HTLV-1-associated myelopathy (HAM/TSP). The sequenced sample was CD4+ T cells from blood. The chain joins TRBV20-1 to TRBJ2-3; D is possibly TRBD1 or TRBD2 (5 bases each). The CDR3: CSARRDASADTQYF. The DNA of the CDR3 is TGCAGTGCTAGACGGGACGCCTCCGCGGATACGCAGTATTTT.